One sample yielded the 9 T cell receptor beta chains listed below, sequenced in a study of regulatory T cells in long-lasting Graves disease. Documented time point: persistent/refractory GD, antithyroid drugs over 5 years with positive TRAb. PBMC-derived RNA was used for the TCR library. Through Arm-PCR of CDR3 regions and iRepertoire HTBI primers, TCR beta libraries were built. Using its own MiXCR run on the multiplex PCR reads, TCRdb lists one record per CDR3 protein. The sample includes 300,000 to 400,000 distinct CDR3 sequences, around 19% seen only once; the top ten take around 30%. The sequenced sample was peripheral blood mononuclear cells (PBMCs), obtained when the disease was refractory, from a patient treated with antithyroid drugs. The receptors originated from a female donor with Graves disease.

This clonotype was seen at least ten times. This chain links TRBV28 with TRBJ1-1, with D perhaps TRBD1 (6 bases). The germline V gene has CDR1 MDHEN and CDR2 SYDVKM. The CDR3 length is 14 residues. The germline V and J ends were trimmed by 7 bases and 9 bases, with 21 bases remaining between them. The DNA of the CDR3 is TGTGCCAGCACCCCAGGAGGGGGGGAAAGTAAAGCTTTCTTT. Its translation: CASTPGGGESKAFF. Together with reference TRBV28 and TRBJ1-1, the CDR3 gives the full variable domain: DVKVTQSSRYLVKRTGEKVFLECVQDMDHENMFWYRQDPGLGLRLIYFSYDVKMKEKGDIPEGYSVSREKKERFSLILESASTNQTSMYLCASTPGGGESKAFFGQGTRLTVV.

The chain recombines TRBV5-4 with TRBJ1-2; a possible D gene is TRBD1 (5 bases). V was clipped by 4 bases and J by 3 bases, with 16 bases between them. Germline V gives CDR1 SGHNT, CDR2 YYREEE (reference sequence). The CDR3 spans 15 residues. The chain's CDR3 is CASSDTRDGDYGYTF. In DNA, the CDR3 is TGTGCCAGCAGCGACACACGGGACGGGGACTATGGCTACACCTTC.

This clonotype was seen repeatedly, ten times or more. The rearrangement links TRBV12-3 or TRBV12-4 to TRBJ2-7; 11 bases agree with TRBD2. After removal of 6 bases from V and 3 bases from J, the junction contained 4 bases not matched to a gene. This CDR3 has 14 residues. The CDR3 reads CASSRGTSGYEQYF. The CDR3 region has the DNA TGTGCCAGCAGCCGAGGGACTAGCGGCTACGAGCAGTACTTC.

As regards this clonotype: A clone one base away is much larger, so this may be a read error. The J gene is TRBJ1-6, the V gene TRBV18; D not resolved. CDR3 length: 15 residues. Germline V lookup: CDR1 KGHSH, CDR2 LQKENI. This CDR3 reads CASSTTTLHGSPPHF. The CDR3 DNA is TGTGCCAGCTCAACAACGACGCTCCACGGCTCACCCCCCCACTTT.

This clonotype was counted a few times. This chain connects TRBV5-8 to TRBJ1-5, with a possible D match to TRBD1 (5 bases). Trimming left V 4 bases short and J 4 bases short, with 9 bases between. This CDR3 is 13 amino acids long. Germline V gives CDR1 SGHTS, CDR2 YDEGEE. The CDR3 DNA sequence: TGTGCCAGCAGCCGTCGGGGGAATCAGCCCCAGCATTTT. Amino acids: CASSRRGNQPQHF.

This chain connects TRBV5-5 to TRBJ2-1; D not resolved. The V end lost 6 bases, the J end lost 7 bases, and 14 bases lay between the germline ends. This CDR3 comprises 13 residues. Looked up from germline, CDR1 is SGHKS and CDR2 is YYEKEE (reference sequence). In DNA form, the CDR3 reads TGTGCCAGCATCGAGAGAGTTAGGAATGAGCAGTTCTTC. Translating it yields CASIERVRNEQFF.

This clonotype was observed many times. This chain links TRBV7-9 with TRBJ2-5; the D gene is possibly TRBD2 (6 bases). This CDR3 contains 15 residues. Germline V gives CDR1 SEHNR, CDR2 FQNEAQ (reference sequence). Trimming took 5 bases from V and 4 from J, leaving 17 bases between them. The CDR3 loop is CASSRRAGMGETQYF. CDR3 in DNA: TGTGCCAGCAGCAGACGCGCGGGAATGGGAGAGACCCAGTACTTC.

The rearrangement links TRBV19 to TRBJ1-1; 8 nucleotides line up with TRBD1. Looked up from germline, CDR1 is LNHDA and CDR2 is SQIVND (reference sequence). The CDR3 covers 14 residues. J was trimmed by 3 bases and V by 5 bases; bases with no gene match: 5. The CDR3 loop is CASSATGVYTEAFF. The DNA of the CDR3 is TGTGCCAGTAGTGCGACAGGGGTCTACACTGAAGCTTTCTTT.

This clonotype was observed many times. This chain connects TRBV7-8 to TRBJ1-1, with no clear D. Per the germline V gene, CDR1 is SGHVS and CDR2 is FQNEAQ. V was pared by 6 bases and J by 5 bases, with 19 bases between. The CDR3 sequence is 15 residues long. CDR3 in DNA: TGTGCCAGCAGGCAAGAGGGAACAGTTTGGACTGAAGCTTTCTTT. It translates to CASRQEGTVWTEAFF.